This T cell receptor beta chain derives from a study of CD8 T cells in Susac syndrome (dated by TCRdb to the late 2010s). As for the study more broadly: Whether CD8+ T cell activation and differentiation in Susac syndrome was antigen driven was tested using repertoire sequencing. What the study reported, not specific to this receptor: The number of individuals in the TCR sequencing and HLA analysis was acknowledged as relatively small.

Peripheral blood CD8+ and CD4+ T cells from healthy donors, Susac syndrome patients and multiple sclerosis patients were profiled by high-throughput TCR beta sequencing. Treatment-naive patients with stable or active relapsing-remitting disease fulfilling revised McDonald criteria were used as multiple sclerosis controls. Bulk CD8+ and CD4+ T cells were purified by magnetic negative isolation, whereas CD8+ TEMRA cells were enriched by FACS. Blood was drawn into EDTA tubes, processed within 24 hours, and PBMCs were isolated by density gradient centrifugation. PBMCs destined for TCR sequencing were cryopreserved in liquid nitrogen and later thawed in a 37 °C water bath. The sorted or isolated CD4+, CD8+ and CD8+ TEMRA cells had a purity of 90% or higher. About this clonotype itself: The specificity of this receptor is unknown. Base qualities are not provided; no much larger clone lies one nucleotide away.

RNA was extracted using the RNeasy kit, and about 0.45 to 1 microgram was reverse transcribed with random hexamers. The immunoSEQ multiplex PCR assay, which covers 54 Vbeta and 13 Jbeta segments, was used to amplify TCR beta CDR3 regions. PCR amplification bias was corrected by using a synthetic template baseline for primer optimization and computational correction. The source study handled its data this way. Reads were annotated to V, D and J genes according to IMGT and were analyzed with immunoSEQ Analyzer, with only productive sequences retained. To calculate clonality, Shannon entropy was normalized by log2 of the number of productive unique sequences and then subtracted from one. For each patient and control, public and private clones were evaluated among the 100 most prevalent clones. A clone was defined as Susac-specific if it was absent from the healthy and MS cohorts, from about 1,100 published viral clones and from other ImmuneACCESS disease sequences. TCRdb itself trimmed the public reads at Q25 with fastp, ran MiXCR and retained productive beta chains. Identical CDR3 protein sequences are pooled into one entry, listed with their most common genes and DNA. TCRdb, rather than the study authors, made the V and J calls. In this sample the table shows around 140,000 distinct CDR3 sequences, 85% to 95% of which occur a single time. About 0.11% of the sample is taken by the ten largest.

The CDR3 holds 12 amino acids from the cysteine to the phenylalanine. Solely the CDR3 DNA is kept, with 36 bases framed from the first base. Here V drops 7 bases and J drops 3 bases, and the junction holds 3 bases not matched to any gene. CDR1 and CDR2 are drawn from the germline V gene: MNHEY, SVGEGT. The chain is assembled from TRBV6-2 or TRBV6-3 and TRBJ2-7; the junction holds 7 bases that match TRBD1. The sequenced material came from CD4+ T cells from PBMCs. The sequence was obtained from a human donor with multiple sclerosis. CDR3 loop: CASNTGVYEQYF. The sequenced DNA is TGTGCCAGCAACACAGGGGTCTACGAGCAGTACTTC.